The 14 T cell receptor beta chains reported below all come from one sample, sequenced in a study of blood T cells in healthy people across ages. With a J-beta primer mix and a sample-barcoded 5' primer, a second PCR ran roughly 6 to 11 cycles. TCRdb re-analysed the 5' RACE reads in MiXCR, keeping a single row per CDR3 protein. The sample has 1.5 million to 2 million distinct CDR3 sequences, 28% seen once; the top ten hold 7.7%. The specimen was blood. These TCRs come from a young woman in good health.

The chain combines TRBV2 with TRBJ2-3; TRBD2 might be the D (5 bases). The V and J ends lost 8 bases and 9 bases respectively, with 12 bases between them. Germline V gene data show CDR1 as SNHLY and CDR2 as FYNNEI. The CDR3 has 11 residues. The CDR3 region is CASVTGNTQYF. CDR3 in DNA: TGTGCCAGCGTAACCGGGAACACGCAGTATTTT.

This clonotype came up a few times. The J gene is TRBJ2-3, the V gene TRBV7-3; 10 positions agree with TRBD1. The CDR3 is 14 residues long. Trimming cost V 8 bases and J 4 bases; bases outside gene matches: 6. CDR1 and CDR2 from the germline V gene are SGHTA and FQGTGA. The CDR3 reads CASGTGTGADTQYF. Written as DNA, the CDR3 is TGTGCCAGCGGTACCGGGACAGGGGCAGATACGCAGTATTTT. The full variable domain, with the rest looked up from reference TRBV7-3 and TRBJ2-3, is GAGVSQTPSNKVTEKGKYVELRCDPISGHTALYWYRQSLGQGPEFLIYFQGTGAADDSGLPNDRFFAVRPEGSVSTLKIQRTERGDSAVYLCASGTGTGADTQYFGPGTRLTVL.

In its sample, this clonotype was seen a few times. The V and J genes are TRBV11-2 and TRBJ2-7, with D perhaps matching TRBD2 (6 bases). The CDR3 is made up of 14 amino acids. Per the germline V gene, CDR1 is SGHAT and CDR2 is FQNNGV. The V and J ends lost 6 bases and 6 bases respectively, with 18 bases between them. CDR3 sequence reads: CASRAGTGGLEQYF. For the CDR3, the DNA is TGTGCCAGCAGAGCAGGAACCGGAGGGCTCGAGCAGTACTTC.

The chain joins TRBV18 to TRBJ2-6, with 7 bases lining up with TRBD1. V dropped 1 base and J dropped 0; count of bases not matched to a gene: 3. The CDR3 length is 17 residues. The germline CDR1 and CDR2 sequences are KGHSH and LQKENI. CDR3 in DNA: TGTGCCAGCTCACCACGGACAGGTTTCTCTGGGGCCAACGTCCTGACTTTC. Protein sequence: CASSPRTGFSGANVLTF.

J is TRBJ2-4 and V is TRBV4-1; D is undetermined. The last part of the DNA fits TRBJ2-7 better; the J call may be wrong. The CDR3 is 15 residues long. Germline CDR1 and CDR2: MGHRA and YSYEKL. CDR3 coding DNA: TGCGCCAGCAGCCACCCCTTGGGCCGGACCTACGAGCAGTACTTC. This translates into CASSHPLGRTYEQYF.

This clonotype was counted ten times or more. This sequence joins TRBV28 and TRBJ2-7; D gene ambiguous. There are 11 residues in the CDR3. Germline loops: CDR1 MDHEN, CDR2 SYDVKM. V lost 6 bases and J 3 bases, leaving 6 bases between the germline ends. CDR3 DNA: TGTGCCAGCAGAGACAACTACGAGCAGTACTTC. Residues: CASRDNYEQYF.

This rearrangement joins TRBV2 to TRBJ2-5; tentatively, D is TRBD1 or TRBD2 (6 bases each). Germline values: CDR1 SNHLY, CDR2 FYNNEI. The germline V and J ends were trimmed by 6 bases and 4 bases, with 12 bases remaining between them. The CDR3 totals 13 residues. The CDR3 sequence: CASRAEGGETQYF. CDR3 DNA sequence: TGTGCCAGCAGGGCCGAGGGGGGAGAGACCCAGTACTTC.

This clonotype occurred a few times. This chain's CDR3 is CASSPQGVAKNIQYF. CDR3 in DNA: TGTGCCAGCAGTCCTCAGGGGGTAGCCAAAAACATTCAGTACTTC. The rearrangement uses TRBV28 and TRBJ2-4; the match to TRBD1 covers 7 bases. Germline lookup yields CDR1 MDHEN and CDR2 SYDVKM. The V gene end was trimmed by 5 bases and the J gene end by 0 bases; junction bases not matched to a gene: 4. The length of the CDR3 is 15 residues.

This clonotype was seen a few times. The rearrangement links TRBV6-5 to TRBJ1-5; D remains ambiguous. CDR1 and CDR2 (germline): MNHEY, SVGAGI. CDR3 length: 14 residues. V shed 2 bases and J shed 2 bases, with 7 bases lying between them. The CDR3 sequence: CASSYAKGNQPQHF. CDR3 in DNA: TGTGCCAGCAGTTACGCGAAGGGCAATCAGCCCCAGCATTTT.

A note on this clonotype: Relative to the germline gene, one junction end is altered; a read error may explain this. V and J are TRBV27 and TRBJ2-4; 9 bases are a match to TRBD1. Looked up from germline, CDR1 is MNHEY and CDR2 is SMNVEV (reference sequence). The CDR3 runs 13 residues. CDR3 coding DNA: TGTACCAGCAGTCCGGGACAGGGCAACATTCAGTACTTC. Protein product: CTSSPGQGNIQYF.

This clonotype was observed a few times. The CDR3 region is CSVEVPSSYNEQFF. Here the CDR3 DNA reads TGCAGCGTTGAAGTGCCCAGCTCCTACAATGAGCAGTTCTTC. This chain links TRBV29-1 with TRBJ2-1; D not resolved. The CDR3 covers 14 residues. V lost 1 base and J lost 0, with 7 bases in between. Germline CDR1 is SQVTM and CDR2 is ANQGSEA.

The J gene is TRBJ2-7, the V gene TRBV11-2; D not resolved. In germline, CDR1 is SGHAT, CDR2 FQNNGV. The CDR3 covers 14 residues. V shed 2 bases and J shed 5 bases, with 13 bases lying between them. CDR3 DNA: TGTGCCAGCAGCTTAATCCGGATAGGACACGAGCAGTACTTC. As protein: CASSLIRIGHEQYF. Variable domain in full (rest from reference TRBV11-2 and TRBJ2-7): EAGVAQSPRYKIIEKRQSVAFWCNPISGHATLYWYQQILGQGPKLLIQFQNNGVVDDSQLPKDRFSAERLKGVDSTLKIQPAKLEDSAVYLCASSLIRIGHEQYFGPGTRLTVT.

This clonotype showed up many times. Relative to the germline gene, one junction end is altered; a read error may explain this. The chain recombines TRBV7-8 with TRBJ2-4; 11 bases agree with TRBD2. The CDR3 has 14 residues. The germline V gene has CDR1 SGHVS and CDR2 FQNEAQ. The CDR3 DNA reads TGTGCCAGCAGCCTAGCGGGAGGCACCAACATTCAGTACTTC. Translation gives CASSLAGGTNIQYF.

The V gene is TRBV6-5, the J gene TRBJ1-2; D remains unclear. The CDR3 covers 15 residues. The V and J ends lost 6 bases and 4 bases respectively, with 18 bases between them. Per germline, CDR1 MNHEY and CDR2 SVGAGI. The CDR3 region is CASSPFQEPRYGYTF. In DNA, the CDR3 is TGTGCCAGCAGCCCTTTTCAGGAGCCCCGCTATGGCTACACCTTC.